These 9 T cell receptor beta chains came from one sample sequenced in a study of CD8+ T cells in alopecia areata. As the sequencing template, cDNA was produced by extracting RNA and reverse transcribing it. Sequencing used immunoSEQ multiplex PCR; TCRdb keeps in-frame clones, though not all of them. The table lists roughly 130,000 clones, roughly 58% of them singletons, with roughly 4.3% in the top ten. Sequencing was performed on CD4+ T cells sorted from blood, taken at week 0. Receptor source: a human donor with alopecia areata.

This clone was detected only a few times. CDR3 amino acids: CASSPDRGLITEAFF. In DNA form, the CDR3 reads TGTGCCAGCAGCCCCGACAGGGGGTTGATCACTGAAGCTTTCTTT. The V call is TRBV11-2, the J call TRBJ1-1, with TRBD1 matching 9 bases. The CDR3 is 15 amino acids. The V gene's germline CDR1 is SGHAT and CDR2 FQNNGV. After removal of 5 bases from V and 4 bases from J, the junction contained 8 bases not matched to a gene.

The chain employs TRBV30 and TRBJ2-7; 11 nucleotides agree with TRBD1. Trimming at V came to 2 bases and at J to 3 bases, leaving 6 bases not matched to a gene. Germline CDR1 reads GTSNPN; CDR2 reads SVGIG (reference sequence). This CDR3 is built from 15 residues. Written as DNA, the CDR3 is TGTGCCTGGAGTAGAGGCGGGACAGGGGGCTACGAGCAGTACTTC. This gives the protein CAWSRGGTGGYEQYF.

The table lists this clone with a few counts. The V and J genes are TRBV5-4 and TRBJ2-5; the D call may be TRBD1 or TRBD2 (5 bases each). Trimming took off 4 bases at V and 2 bases at J, with 15 bases between the two ends. Germline V gives CDR1 SGHNT, CDR2 YYREEE (reference sequence). CDR3 length: 15 residues. The CDR3: CASSGGKRQQETQYF. The CDR3 DNA sequence: TGTGCCAGCAGCGGGGGTAAGAGACAGCAAGAGACCCAGTACTTC.

This sequence joins TRBV29-1 and TRBJ1-1; TRBD1 is a possible D gene (5 bases). V shed 0 bases and J shed 0 bases, with 5 bases lying between them. This CDR3 is built from 13 residues. Per the germline V gene, CDR1 is SQVTM and CDR2 is ANQGSEA. The CDR3 is CSVEDRVNTEAFF. The CDR3 nucleotides read TGCAGCGTTGAAGACAGGGTGAACACTGAAGCTTTCTTT.

This chain joins TRBV19 and TRBJ1-2; no definite D call. V lost 2 bases, J lost 2 bases, and 12 bases lay in between. The CDR3 has 15 amino acids. Germline CDR1 and CDR2: LNHDA and SQIVND (reference sequence). CDR3 bases: TGTGCCAGTAGTATATCAGGACCCGTAAACTATGGCTACACCTTC. Protein sequence: CASSISGPVNYGYTF. The full variable domain, its missing parts supplied by reference TRBV19 and TRBJ1-2, is DGGITQSPKYLFRKEGQNVTLSCEQNLNHDAMYWYRQDPGQGLRLIYYSQIVNDFQKGDIAEGYSVSREKKESFPLTVTSAQKNPTAFYLCASSISGPVNYGYTFGSGTRLTVV.

This clone has a handful of counts. The chain combines TRBV4-2 with TRBJ2-5; 15 nucleotides line up with TRBD2. This CDR3 is 20 amino acids long. Germline V lookup: CDR1 LGHNA, CDR2 YNFKEQ. After removal of 2 bases from V and 1 base from J, the junction contained 11 bases not matched to a gene. The CDR3, as DNA: TGTGCCAGCAGCCAACTAGGGACTAGCGGGGGGACGAGATCCCAAGAGACCCAGTACTTC. It translates to CASSQLGTSGGTRSQETQYF.

The chain recombines TRBV20-1 with TRBJ2-7; D gene ambiguous. Per germline, CDR1 DFQATT and CDR2 SNEGSKA (reference sequence). This CDR3 spans 11 amino acids. Trimming cost V 4 bases and J 4 bases, with 8 bases left between them. The CDR3 DNA follows: TGCAGTGCTATGAAGGGATACGAGCAGTACTTC. Translation: CSAMKGYEQYF.

A single count supports this clone. The chain has TRBV6-5 and TRBJ1-4, with D hard to call. The CDR3 spans 15 residues. Looked up from germline, CDR1 is MNHEY and CDR2 is SVGAGI. The V end was cut by 5 bases, the J end by 8 bases, with 18 bases between. The CDR3 here is CASSLAGVLGEKLFF. The CDR3 bases are TGTGCCAGCAGTCTAGCCGGCGTGTTGGGAGAAAAACTGTTTTTT.

The chain joins TRBV5-1 to TRBJ2-7, with D tentatively TRBD2 (5 bases). The CDR3 loop spans 13 amino acids. The germline V and J ends were trimmed by 1 base and 3 bases, with 8 bases remaining between them. Germline-derived CDR1 and CDR2 are SGHRS and YFSETQ. Here the CDR3 reads CASSLTGSYEQYF. CDR3 DNA: TGCGCCAGCAGCTTGACGGGGAGCTACGAGCAGTACTTC.